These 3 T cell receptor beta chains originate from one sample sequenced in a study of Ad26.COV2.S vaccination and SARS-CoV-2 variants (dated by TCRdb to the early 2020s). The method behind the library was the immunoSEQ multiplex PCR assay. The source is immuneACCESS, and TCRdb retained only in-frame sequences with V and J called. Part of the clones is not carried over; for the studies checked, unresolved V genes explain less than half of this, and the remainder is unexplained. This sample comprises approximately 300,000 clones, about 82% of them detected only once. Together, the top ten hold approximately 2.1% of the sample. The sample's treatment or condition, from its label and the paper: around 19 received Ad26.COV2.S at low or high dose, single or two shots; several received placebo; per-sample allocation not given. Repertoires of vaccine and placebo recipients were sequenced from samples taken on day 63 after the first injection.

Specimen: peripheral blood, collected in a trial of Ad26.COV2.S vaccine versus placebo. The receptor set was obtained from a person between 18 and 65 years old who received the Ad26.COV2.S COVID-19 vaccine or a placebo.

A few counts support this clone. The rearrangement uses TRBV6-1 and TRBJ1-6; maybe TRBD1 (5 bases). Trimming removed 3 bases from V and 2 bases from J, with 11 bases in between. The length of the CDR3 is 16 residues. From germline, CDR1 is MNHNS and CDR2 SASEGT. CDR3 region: CASSDAVRAYNSPLHF. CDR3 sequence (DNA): TGTGCCAGCAGTGACGCAGTCAGGGCCTATAATTCACCCCTCCACTTT.

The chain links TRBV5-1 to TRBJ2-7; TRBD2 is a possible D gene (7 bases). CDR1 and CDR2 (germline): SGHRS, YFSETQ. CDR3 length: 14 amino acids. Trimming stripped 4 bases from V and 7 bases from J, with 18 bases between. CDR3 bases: TGCGCCAGCAGCCCAGCCCGGGGGGCGGGGGAGCAGTACTTC. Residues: CASSPARGAGEQYF.

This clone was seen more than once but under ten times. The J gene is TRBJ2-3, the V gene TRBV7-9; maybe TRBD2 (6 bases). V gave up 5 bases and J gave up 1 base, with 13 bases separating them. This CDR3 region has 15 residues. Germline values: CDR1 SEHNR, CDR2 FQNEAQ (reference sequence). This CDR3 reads CASSVGGDRTDTQYF. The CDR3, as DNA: TGTGCCAGCAGCGTGGGGGGTGACCGCACAGATACGCAGTATTTT.